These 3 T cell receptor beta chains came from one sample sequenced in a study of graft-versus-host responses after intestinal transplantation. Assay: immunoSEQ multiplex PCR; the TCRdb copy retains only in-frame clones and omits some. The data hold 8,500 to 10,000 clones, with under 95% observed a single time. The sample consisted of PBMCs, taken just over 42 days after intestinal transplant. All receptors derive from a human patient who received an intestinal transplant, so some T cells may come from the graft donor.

CDR3 DNA sequence: TGTGCCAGCAGTTTACCTAGCGGGAGAAACGAGCAGTACTTC. Its protein product is CASSLPSGRNEQYF. V gene TRBV28 combines with J gene TRBJ2-7, with TRBD2 matching over 10 bases. CDR3 size: 14 residues. V was pared by 2 bases and J by 5 bases, with 3 bases of the junction left unmatched. Germline CDR1 and CDR2: MDHEN and SYDVKM.

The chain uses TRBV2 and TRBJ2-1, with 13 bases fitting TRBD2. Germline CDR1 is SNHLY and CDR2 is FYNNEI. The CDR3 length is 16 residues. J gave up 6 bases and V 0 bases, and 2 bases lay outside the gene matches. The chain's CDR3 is CASSEAGLAGLNEQFF. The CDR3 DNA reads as TGTGCCAGCAGTGAAGCGGGACTAGCGGGACTCAATGAGCAGTTCTTC.

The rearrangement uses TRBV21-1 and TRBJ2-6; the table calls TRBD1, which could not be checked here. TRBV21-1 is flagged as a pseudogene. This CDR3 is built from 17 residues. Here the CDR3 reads CASRYIVQQSRANVLTF. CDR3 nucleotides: TGTGCCAGCAGATATATTGTACAACAAAGTCGGGCCAACGTCCTGACTTTC.